Presented here are 4 T cell receptor beta chains from one specimen sequenced in a study of CD8+ T cells in alopecia areata. Treatment specified: oral pan-JAK inhibitor, 5-10 mg twice daily. The sequencing template was cDNA reverse transcribed from extracted RNA. The assay was immunoSEQ multiplex PCR, and TCRdb's table has in-frame clones only and misses some. The repertoire consists of under 200,000 clones, with 50% to 65% occurring once and the leading ten covering around 14%. The sequenced sample was CD4+ T cells sorted from blood, obtained at week 24, from a patient treated with tofacitinib. The receptors originated from a human donor with alopecia areata.

The chain employs TRBV9 and TRBJ2-7; D is uncertain. V dropped 1 base and J dropped 1 base, with 6 bases sitting between them. Germline V lookup: CDR1 SGDLS, CDR2 YYNGEE. The CDR3 contains 13 residues. The CDR3 here is CASSVHTSYEQYF. The CDR3 coding sequence is TGTGCCAGCAGCGTACACACTTCCTACGAGCAGTACTTC. Looking up the rest from reference TRBV9 and TRBJ2-7 gives the full variable domain: DSGVTQTPKHLITATGQRVTLRCSPRSGDLSVYWYQQSLDQGLQFLIQYYNGEERAKGNILERFSAQQFPDLHSELNLSSLELGDSALYFCASSVHTSYEQYFGPGTRLTVT.

The V and J genes are TRBV4-2 and TRBJ2-3; no reliable D call. Trimming took 0 bases from V and 4 from J, leaving 11 bases between them. The CDR3 has 15 residues. Germline CDR1 is LGHNA and CDR2 is YNFKEQ. CDR3: CASSQERISADTQYF. Written as DNA, the CDR3 is TGTGCCAGCAGCCAAGAAAGAATTTCGGCAGATACGCAGTATTTT.

The gene calls are TRBV30 and TRBJ2-7; TRBD2 aligns across 8 bases. Germline V lookup: CDR1 GTSNPN, CDR2 SVGIG (reference sequence). The CDR3 runs to 14 residues. With 2 bases clipped from V and 2 bases from J, the junction kept 5 bases outside the gene matches. CDR3 in amino acids: CAWSTGGTTYEQYF. The DNA of the CDR3 is TGTGCCTGGAGTACGGGGGGGACAACCTACGAGCAGTACTTC.

This clone was counted between two and nine times. The V call is TRBV6-5, the J call TRBJ2-5, with TRBD2 matching over 8 bases. The CDR3 contains 14 residues. Germline lookup yields CDR1 MNHEY and CDR2 SVGAGI. V was clipped by 4 bases and J by 7 bases; unmatched bases: 8. In DNA, the CDR3 is TGTGCCAGCAGTTCAAGCGGGGGTCGAGGGACCCAGTACTTC. It is translated as CASSSSGGRGTQYF.